This T cell receptor beta chain came from a study of T-cell memory formation after mild COVID-19. TCRdb processed the 5' RACE reads anew with MiXCR; each CDR3 protein has one entry. Of some 82,000 distinct CDR3 sequences listed, 9.5% to 15% are singletons. Germline V gene data show CDR1 as DFQATT and CDR2 as SNEGSKA (reference sequence). The CDR3 has 15 amino acids. V was pared by 2 bases and J by 2 bases, with 7 bases of the junction left unmatched. This clonotype was seen more than once but under ten times. This sequence joins TRBV20-1 and TRBJ2-5, with 8 bases identical to TRBD2. The TCR was taken from a man younger than 35 who had mild COVID-19 (a few samples of this study predate the infection). Cell type and time point are not known. Sequenced sample: PBMCs or a T cell subset sorted from them (not recorded which). CDR3 sequence reads: CSARITLAAQETQYF. DNA of the CDR3: TGCAGTGCTAGAATTACACTAGCGGCTCAAGAGACCCAGTACTTC.